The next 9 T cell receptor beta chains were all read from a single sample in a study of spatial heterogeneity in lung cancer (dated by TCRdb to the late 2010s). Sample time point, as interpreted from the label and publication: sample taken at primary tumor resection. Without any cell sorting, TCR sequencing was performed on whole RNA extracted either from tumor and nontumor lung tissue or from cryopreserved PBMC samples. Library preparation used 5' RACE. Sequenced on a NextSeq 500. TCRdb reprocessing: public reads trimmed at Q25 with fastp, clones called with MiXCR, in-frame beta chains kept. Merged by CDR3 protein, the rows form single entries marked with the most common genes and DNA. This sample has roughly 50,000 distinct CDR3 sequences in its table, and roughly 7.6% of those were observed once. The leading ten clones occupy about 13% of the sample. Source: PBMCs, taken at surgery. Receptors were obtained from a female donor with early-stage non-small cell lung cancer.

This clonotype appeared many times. The CDR3 reads CATSRGGSGAGTGELFF. The CDR3 DNA follows: TGTGCCACCAGCAGAGGGGGATCGGGGGCTGGCACCGGGGAGCTGTTTTTT. This chain joins TRBV15 and TRBJ2-2; D may be TRBD1 or TRBD2 (6 bases each). Trimming shortened V by 1 base and J by 4 bases, and 16 bases separated the two germline ends. Germline-derived CDR1 and CDR2 are LNHNV and YYDKDF (reference sequence). This CDR3 is built from 17 residues.

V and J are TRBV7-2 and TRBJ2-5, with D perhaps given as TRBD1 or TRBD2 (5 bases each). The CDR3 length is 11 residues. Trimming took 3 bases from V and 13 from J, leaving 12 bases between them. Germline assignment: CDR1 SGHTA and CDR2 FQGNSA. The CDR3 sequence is CASSLTGTGYF. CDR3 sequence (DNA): TGTGCCAGCAGCTTGACCGGGACGGGGTACTTC.

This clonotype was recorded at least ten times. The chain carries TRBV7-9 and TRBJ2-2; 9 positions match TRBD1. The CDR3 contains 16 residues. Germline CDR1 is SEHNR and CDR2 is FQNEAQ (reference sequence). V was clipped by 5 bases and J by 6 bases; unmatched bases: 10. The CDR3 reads CASSKFGQGRAGELFF. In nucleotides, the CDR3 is TGTGCCAGCAGCAAATTCGGACAGGGGAGGGCCGGGGAGCTGTTTTTT.

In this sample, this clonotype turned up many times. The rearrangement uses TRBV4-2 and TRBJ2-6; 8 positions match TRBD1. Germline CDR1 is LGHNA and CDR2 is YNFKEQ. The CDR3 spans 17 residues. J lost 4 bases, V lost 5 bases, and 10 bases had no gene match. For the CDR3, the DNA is TGTGCCAGCAGCATAAATCAGGGGGCTGGGGGGGCCAACGTCCTGACTTTC. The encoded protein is CASSINQGAGGANVLTF.

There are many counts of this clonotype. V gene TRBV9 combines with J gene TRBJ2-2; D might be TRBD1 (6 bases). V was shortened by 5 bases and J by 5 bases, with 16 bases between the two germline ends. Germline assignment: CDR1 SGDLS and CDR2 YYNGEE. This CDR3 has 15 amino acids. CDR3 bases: TGTGCCAGCAGTCAGACAGGAGCCACGACCGGGGAGCTGTTTTTT. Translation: CASSQTGATTGELFF.

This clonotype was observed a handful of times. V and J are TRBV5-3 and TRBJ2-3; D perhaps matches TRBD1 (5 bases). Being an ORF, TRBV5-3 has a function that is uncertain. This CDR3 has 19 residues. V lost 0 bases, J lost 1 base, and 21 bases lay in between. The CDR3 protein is CARSLEAQDEDRGTDTQYF. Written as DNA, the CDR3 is TGTGCCAGAAGCTTGGAGGCACAGGACGAAGACCGAGGCACAGATACGCAGTATTTT.

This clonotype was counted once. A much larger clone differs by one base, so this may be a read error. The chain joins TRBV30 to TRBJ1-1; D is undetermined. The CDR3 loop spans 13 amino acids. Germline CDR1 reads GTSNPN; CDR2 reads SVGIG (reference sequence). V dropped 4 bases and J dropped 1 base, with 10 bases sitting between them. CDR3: CAWKIDGNTEAFF. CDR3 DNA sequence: TGTGCCTGGAAAATCGACGGGAACACTGAAGCTTTCTTT. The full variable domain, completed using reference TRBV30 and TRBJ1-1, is SQTIHQWPATLVQPVGSPLSLECTVEGTSNPNLYWYRQAAGRGLQLLFYSVGIGQISSEVPQNLSASRPQDRQFILSSKKLLLSDSGFYLCAWKIDGNTEAFFGQGTRLTVV.

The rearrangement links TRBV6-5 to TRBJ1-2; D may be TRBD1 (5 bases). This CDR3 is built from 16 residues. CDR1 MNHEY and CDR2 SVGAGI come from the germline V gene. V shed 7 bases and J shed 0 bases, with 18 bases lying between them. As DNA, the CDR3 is TGTGCCAGCACCAGGACAACCCGCCTGGCTAACTATGGCTACACCTTC. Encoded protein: CASTRTTRLANYGYTF.

CDR3 amino acids: CASSTGTGETGYTF. The CDR3, as DNA: TGTGCCAGCAGCACCGGGACAGGGGAAACGGGCTACACCTTC. The rearrangement joins TRBV9 to TRBJ1-2; 10 bases line up with TRBD1. Germline trimming cut 4 bases from V and 8 bases from J; bases unmatched to any gene: 8. The germline V gene encodes CDR1 SGDLS and CDR2 YYNGEE. This CDR3 is built from 14 residues. Based on the CDR3 plus reference TRBV9 and TRBJ1-2, the full variable domain is DSGVTQTPKHLITATGQRVTLRCSPRSGDLSVYWYQQSLDQGLQFLIQYYNGEERAKGNILERFSAQQFPDLHSELNLSSLELGDSALYFCASSTGTGETGYTFGSGTRLTVV.